The source of this T cell receptor (beta chain) is a study of regulatory T cells in long-lasting Graves disease (dated by TCRdb to the early 2020s). Some background on the complete study: Antithyroid drugs had been taken for less than 3 months by newly diagnosed Graves' disease patients. Patients with persistent Graves' disease were compared with patients with newly diagnosed Graves' disease using TCR sequencing and RNA sequencing of peripheral blood. The study was registered as a clinical trial and conducted in China. A total of about 33 samples underwent TCR sequencing, from about 13 patients with persistent Graves' disease and some 20 patients with newly diagnosed Graves' disease. Here is what the overall study found, with its caveats: Lower TCR Shannon entropy and fewer highly expanded clones were observed in persistent Graves' disease patients than in newly diagnosed patients, which suggested clonal expansion. Sequencing and analysis were restricted to the TCR beta chain. Only peripheral blood was studied, because thyroid tissue, the primary lesion, was inaccessible. Preferential use of TRBV28, TRBJ1-2 and TRBJ2-5 was observed in persistent disease, whereas TRBV20-1 and TRBJ2-1 were favored in newly diagnosed disease. As a limitation, the authors acknowledged that the small sample size may reduce accuracy. More public clonotypes were shared among persistent patients (roughly 2,900) than among newly diagnosed patients (under 1,000).

The library was obtained by multiplex PCR. The run used an Illumina HiSeq 4000. TCR beta libraries were built with iRepertoire HTBI primers and Arm-PCR amplification of CDR3 regions. Gel purification was performed on PCR products prior to sequencing. For the original study's pipeline: A total of 62 TRBV and more than twelve TRBJ segments were identified across samples and were used for gene usage analysis of CDR3 amino acid clonotypes. Filtered high-quality paired reads were merged into contigs using COPE and FqMerger. BLAST was used to align contigs to IMGT TRBV, TRBD and TRBJ reference genes, with CDR3 defined following IMGT. Any clonotype with a frequency above 0.1% was counted as a highly expanded clone. Shannon entropy was used to measure repertoire diversity, and the Gini coefficient was used to measure V-J evenness. A clonotype was considered public if more than one individual shared it. Using fastp at Q25 and MiXCR, TCRdb reprocessed the public reads and kept productive beta chains. Entries are consolidated by CDR3 protein sequence, retaining the most common genes and DNA. The V and J calls and clone size are TCRdb's, not the authors'. In this sample the table shows about 470,000 distinct CDR3 sequences, 15% to 20% of which occur a single time. Of the sample, 9.5% to 15% is held by the ten largest clones.

Taken with the paper, the label for time point translates to: newly diagnosed GD, antithyroid drugs for less than 3 months. RNA was extracted from PBMCs in TRIzol for both TCR sequencing and RNA sequencing. Graves' disease was diagnosed according to American Thyroid Association guidelines. The patients came from an endocrinology department in Xi'an, China. Each patient gave about 9.1 milliliters of peripheral blood, collected in an EDTA anticoagulant tube. Ficoll Paque Plus density gradient separation was used to isolate PBMCs, and no further T cell sorting was performed. An Agilent 2100 Bioanalyzer and agarose gel were used to check RNA quality, while a NanoDrop 2000 measured RNA concentration. Cut back by 4 bases and 9 bases, the V and J ends lie 13 bases apart. For CDR1 and CDR2, the germline V gene lists SGHTA and FQGNSA. Reading from cysteine to phenylalanine, the CDR3 counts 12 amino acids. This entry keeps only the CDR3 DNA: 36 bases, framed from base 1.

This clonotype has a count of ten or more. Its antigen remains unidentified. The sample holds no much larger clone one base away, and base qualities are not on file. This same sample was also part of a study on T cells in Graves' hyperthyroidism and ophthalmopathy. As that second study puts it: Stable Graves' hyperthyroidism was defined as no progression to ophthalmopathy during 18 months of follow-up. The hyperthyroidism patients were between 18 and 65 years old and newly diagnosed, with a disease duration of less than 2 months. Patients with uncontrolled infections, other autoimmune diseases, pregnancy or lactation were excluded. Diagnoses relied on clinical symptoms, serum thyroxine and TRAb, thyroid ultrasound and orbital computed tomography. The TCR CDR3 was subjected to a first round of RT-PCR using the HTBI primer set and the Qiagen OneStep RT-PCR kit. Most expanded thyroid clonotypes (frequency above 0.001) were also found in blood, which suggests that blood repertoires may mirror thyroid immune responses. In cross-validation, a model built on a 13 V-J signature told ophthalmopathy apart from stable hyperthyroidism with just under 90% sensitivity and about 81% specificity, and in testing the same model reached 80%/75%. In validation, progression to ophthalmopathy was predicted by the model with 65% to 71% sensitivity and under 85% specificity, a median of 6.5 months before onset. To identify TCR V-J signatures that set the groups apart, the researchers used a discovery cohort of 95 to 100 patients, made up of 43 with Graves' ophthalmopathy and approximately 57 with stable Graves' hyperthyroidism. Whether ophthalmopathy could be predicted prospectively was tested in an independent validation cohort made up of roughly 19 hyperthyroidism patients plus 17 patients who later progressed to ophthalmopathy. The roughly 90 discovery patients were divided at random into training and test sets in a 7:3 ratio. Thyroid tissue and blood T-cell repertoires from about six Graves' hyperthyroidism patients were also compared in the study. After sampling, hyperthyroidism patients received methimazole starting at 30 mg daily, and ophthalmopathy patients received high-dose intravenous methylprednisolone. The libraries were constructed in a second round of multiplex PCR and then size-selected and purified. Paired-end sequencing of the libraries was performed with 100 bp reads on an Illumina HiSeq2000. SOAPnuke was used to process the raw data, with reads discarded if the reads contained adapters or uncalled bases, had a mean Phred below 15, or lacked an exact constant-primer or identifier match. High-quality paired reads were merged using COPE v1.2.5, and each unique nucleotide sequence was defined as a clonotype. MiTCR v1.1 was used to align clonotypes to the IMGT TRBV, TRBD and TRBJ reference segments. Analysis was restricted to V-J combinations with a frequency above 0.0001, which covered approximately 99% of repertoires. A TCS score was defined as the ratio between F50 (clonal expansion) and ExV (chaos), using BLOSUM62-based TCRdist between CDR3 peptides within each V-J. Welch's t-statistics and random forest reduced just over 500 V-J features to fewer than 15, which were used in a naive Bayes classifier (R e1071). Sample size was not statistically predetermined, and investigators were not blinded to group allocation. According to the paper, TCR Vbeta CDR3 sequencing was carried out on about 140 peripheral blood samples, which came from fewer than 50 ophthalmopathy, 75 or so hyperthyroidism and about 17 progressor patients.

This receptor was taken from a man in his forties with Graves disease. Donor details come from another sample of the same person, matched by shared clones. This sequence uses TRBV7-2 and TRBJ2-7; no D gene can be assigned with confidence. This specimen consisted of peripheral blood mononuclear cells (PBMCs), obtained at new diagnosis, from a patient treated with antithyroid drugs. For the CDR3, the sequence is CASSSWFGGQYF. The DNA is TGTGCCAGCAGCTCCTGGTTCGGCGGGCAGTACTTC. With the portions outside the CDR3 filled from the reference TRBV7-2 and TRBJ2-7 genes, the complete variable region becomes GAGVSQSPSNKVTEKGKDVELRCDPISGHTALYWYRQSLGQGLEFLIYFQGNSAPDKSGLPSDRFSAERTGGSVSTLTIQRTQQEDSAVYLCASSSWFGGQYFGPGTRLTVT.